This T cell receptor (beta chain) was retrieved from a study of T cells after yellow fever vaccination (dated 2019 in TCRdb). Concerning the study at large: The SMART-Seq v4 Ultra Low Input RNA kit was used to prepare libraries from fractions with low cell numbers. To follow T-cell clones before and after primary and booster YFV17D yellow fever vaccination, bulk TCR alpha and beta repertoires were sequenced over time. Two healthy male donors, one aged 18 to 30 and one aged 30 to 40 years, made up the cohort. Bulk PBMC replicates and cell subsets were isolated from blood drawn at multiple timepoints before and after both primary and secondary immunization. Overall study outcomes, separate from this receptor: Most clones expanded after primary vaccination (around 97% of CD4 and 88% of CD8) were re-detected after the booster, suggesting that broad memory maintenance occurred. Because abundant contaminating clonotypes from the bulk population could be contained in FACS-sorted repertoires, computational filtering was required. A small share of clonotypes occurred in both CD4 and CD8 compartments, likely arising from convergent recombination. The study included only a couple of donors, which limits how far the findings can be generalized. The secondary T-cell response was found to be weaker but faster than the primary response, with a peak reached on day 5 rather than on day 15.

TCR cDNA was synthesized by 5'RACE template switching, which introduced a universal primer site and unique molecular identifiers. cDNA synthesis was primed from both the TCR alpha and TCR beta constant segments. Two PCR steps were used to amplify libraries, with sample barcodes and sequencing adapters being added in the second step. Sequencing of the libraries was done on either Illumina HiSeq 2500 (2x100 bp) or NovaSeq (2x150 bp). The study's processing was this. Demultiplexing of reads and collapsing into UMI consensus sequences were performed with MIGEC, and V(D)J alignment was carried out with MiXCR. Vaccine-responding clonotypes were defined with edgeR using replicate PBMC samples, requiring FDR below 0.01 and a log2 fold change above 5 up to day 15. Each bulk clonotype was labeled CD4 or CD8 based on which sequenced repertoire, CD4 or CD8, contained the clonotype at higher abundance. Through fastp at Q25 and MiXCR, TCRdb rebuilt clones from the public reads, retaining in-frame beta chains. One record per CDR3 amino acid sequence lists the most common genes and DNA. TCRdb's processing, not the authors' own work, is the source of the V and J calls. The sample yields under 400,000 distinct CDR3 sequences; 11% were counted once. The top ten clonotypes cover 18% of the sample.

From the cysteine through the phenylalanine, the CDR3 covers 14 amino acids. The only DNA kept is the CDR3, 42 bases in frame from the first base. As encoded in the germline V gene (reference sequence), CDR1 is DFQATT while CDR2 is SNEGSKA. A distance of 12 bases separates the germline ends of V and J, which lose 5 bases and 0 bases respectively. This clonotype has only a few counts. It has no known antigen specificity. The sample holds no much larger clone one base away, and base qualities are not on file. The sample's treatment or condition, from its label and the paper: live attenuated yellow fever vaccine strain. At each blood-draw timepoint, two biological replicates of bulk PBMCs were collected. PBMCs were isolated from peripheral blood using a standard Ficoll-Paque protocol. RNA was extracted with TriZol from bulk PBMCs, CD4 and CD8 fractions, and dextramer-positive and dextramer-negative fractions.

The sequence was collected from a man between 18 and 35 years old who received the YFV17D yellow fever vaccine. The source material was PBMCs, sampled on the day of the first yellow fever vaccination. The sequence links TRBV20-1 to TRBJ2-3; the D region possibly corresponds to TRBD1 (6 bases align). The CDR3 reads as follows: CSAARDKSTDTQYF. Here is the DNA: TGCAGTGCTGCCCGGGACAAGAGCACAGATACGCAGTATTTT.